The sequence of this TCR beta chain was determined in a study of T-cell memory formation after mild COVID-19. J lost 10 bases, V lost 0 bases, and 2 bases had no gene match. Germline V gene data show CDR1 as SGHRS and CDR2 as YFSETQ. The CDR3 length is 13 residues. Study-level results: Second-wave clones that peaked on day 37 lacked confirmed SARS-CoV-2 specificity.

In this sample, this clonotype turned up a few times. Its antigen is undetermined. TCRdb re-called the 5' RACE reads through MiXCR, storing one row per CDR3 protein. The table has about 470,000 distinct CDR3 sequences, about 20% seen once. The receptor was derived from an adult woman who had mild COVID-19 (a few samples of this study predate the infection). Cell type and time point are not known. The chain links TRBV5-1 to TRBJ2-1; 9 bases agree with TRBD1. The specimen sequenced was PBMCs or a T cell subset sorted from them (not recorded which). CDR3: CASSLGDRVEQFF. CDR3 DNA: TGCGCCAGCAGCTTGGGGGACAGGGTGGAGCAGTTCTTC.